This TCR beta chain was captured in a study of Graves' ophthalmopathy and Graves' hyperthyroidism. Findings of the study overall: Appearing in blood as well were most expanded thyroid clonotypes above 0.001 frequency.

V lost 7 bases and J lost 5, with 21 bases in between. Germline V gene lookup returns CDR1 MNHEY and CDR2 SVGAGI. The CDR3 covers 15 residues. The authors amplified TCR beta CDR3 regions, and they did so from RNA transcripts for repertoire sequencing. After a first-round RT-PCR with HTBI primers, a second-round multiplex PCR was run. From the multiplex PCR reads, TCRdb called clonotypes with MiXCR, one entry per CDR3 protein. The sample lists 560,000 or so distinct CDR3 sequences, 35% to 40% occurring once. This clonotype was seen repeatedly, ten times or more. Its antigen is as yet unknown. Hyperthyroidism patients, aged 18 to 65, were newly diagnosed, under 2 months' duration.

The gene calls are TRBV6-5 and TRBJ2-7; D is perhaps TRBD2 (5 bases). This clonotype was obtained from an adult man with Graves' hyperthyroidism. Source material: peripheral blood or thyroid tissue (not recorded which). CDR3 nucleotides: TGTGCCAGCATGGAACCATCAAGCGGTGGTGACGAGCAGTACTTC. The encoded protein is CASMEPSSGGDEQYF.